The 23 T cell receptor beta chains below were found in one sample sequenced in a study of blood T cell repertoires in COVID-19 (dated by TCRdb to 2020 to 2022). The library came from the immunoSEQ multiplex PCR assay. TCRdb retrieved this table from immuneACCESS and kept in-frame rearrangements only. Not all clones are present; in checked studies, unresolved V genes account for under half, and no reason is known for the remainder. This sample has about 210,000 clones in its table, and 80% to 90% of those were observed once. Less than 0.75% of the sample comes from the top ten. Sequencing was performed on peripheral blood. These receptors were obtained from a man in his forties with acute or convalescent COVID-19.

This chain uses TRBV10-3 with TRBJ2-1; possibly TRBD1 for D (6 bases). V lost 6 bases, J lost 0 bases, and 12 bases lay in between. The CDR3 has 15 residues. Germline V gene sequence: CDR1 ENHRY, CDR2 SYGVKD. The DNA of the CDR3 is TGTGCCATCAGCGGGACACCAAGCTCCTACAATGAGCAGTTCTTC. This sequence encodes CAISGTPSSYNEQFF.

The genes are TRBV2 and TRBJ1-5, with 7 nucleotides matching TRBD1. This CDR3 has 18 amino acids. The V and J ends lost 1 base and 2 bases, in that order; junction bases with no gene match: 11. CDR1 and CDR2 (germline): SNHLY, FYNNEI. The CDR3 spells CASSEEETGLSGNQPQHF. Here the CDR3 DNA reads TGTGCCAGCAGTGAAGAGGAGACAGGGTTGTCGGGCAATCAGCCCCAGCATTTT.

This chain uses TRBV19 with TRBJ1-2; possible D gene TRBD1, 6 bases. Trimming took off 5 bases at V and 13 bases at J, with 17 bases between the two ends. Germline V gene data show CDR1 as LNHDA and CDR2 as SQIVND (reference sequence). This CDR3 has 12 amino acids. This chain's CDR3 is CASSYPGGGGTF. In DNA, the CDR3 is TGTGCCAGTAGTTACCCGGGAGGGGGAGGCACCTTC. Combining the CDR3 with reference TRBV19 and TRBJ1-2 gives the whole variable domain DGGITQSPKYLFRKEGQNVTLSCEQNLNHDAMYWYRQDPGQGLRLIYYSQIVNDFQKGDIAEGYSVSREKKESFPLTVTSAQKNPTAFYLCASSYPGGGGTFGSGTRLTVV.

The chain recombines TRBV5-1 with TRBJ1-2; D is perhaps TRBD1 (5 bases). Germline CDR1 is SGHRS and CDR2 is YFSETQ. With 3 bases removed from V and 6 bases from J, the gap between germline ends came to 15 bases. This CDR3 has 14 amino acids. The CDR3 bases are TGCGCCAGCAGCTCCGAAAACAAAGGGGATGGCTACACCTTC. Residues: CASSSENKGDGYTF. The whole variable domain, filled in from reference TRBV5-1 and TRBJ1-2, reads KAGVTQTPRYLIKTRGQQVTLSCSPISGHRSVSWYQQTPGQGLQFLFEYFSETQRNKGNFPGRFSGRQFSNSRSEMNVSTLELGDSALYLCASSSENKGDGYTFGSGTRLTVV.

J is TRBJ2-7 and V is TRBV6-5; D remains ambiguous. The CDR3 is 11 residues long. Trimming removed 0 bases from V and 7 bases from J, with 4 bases in between. Germline loops: CDR1 MNHEY, CDR2 SVGAGI. The CDR3 region is CASSYSQEQYF. DNA for the CDR3: TGTGCCAGCAGTTACTCCCAGGAGCAGTACTTC.

The J gene is TRBJ2-3, the V gene TRBV5-1; a possible D gene is TRBD2 (7 bases). V was clipped by 4 bases and J by 3 bases, with 18 bases between them. In germline, CDR1 is SGHRS, CDR2 YFSETQ. The CDR3 spans 16 residues. In nucleotides, the CDR3 is TGCGCCAGCAGCCGATCCTGGGGGGGCGAGACAGATACGCAGTATTTT. This gives the protein CASSRSWGGETDTQYF.

The chain recombines TRBV11-3 with TRBJ2-3; D may be TRBD1 (6 bases). Trimming shortened V by 1 base and J by 1 base, and 12 bases separated the two germline ends. This CDR3 comprises 16 residues. Germline V gene lookup returns CDR1 SGHNT and CDR2 YENEEA. CDR3 protein: CASSLAQGFGTDTQYF. CDR3 coding DNA: TGTGCCAGCAGCTTAGCCCAGGGGTTTGGCACAGATACGCAGTATTTT.

The chain couples TRBV5-1 to TRBJ1-4, with 10 bases identical to TRBD1. Trimming took 4 bases from V and 8 from J; bases not matched to a gene: 8. The CDR3 is 15 residues long. Looked up from germline, CDR1 is SGHRS and CDR2 is YFSETQ. The chain's CDR3 is CASSTRQGAGEKLFF. The CDR3 DNA sequence: TGCGCCAGCAGCACCCGACAGGGGGCAGGGGAAAAACTGTTTTTT.

This clone appeared a few times. This chain uses TRBV4-2 with TRBJ1-5, with D tentatively TRBD1 (5 bases). Per the germline V gene, CDR1 is LGHNA and CDR2 is YNFKEQ. V lost 0 bases to trimming and J lost 5 bases, with 14 bases between them. CDR3 length: 16 residues. The chain's CDR3 is CASSQEGTRADQPQHF. The CDR3 coding sequence is TGTGCCAGCAGCCAAGAGGGCACCAGGGCCGATCAGCCCCAGCATTTT.

On this clone itself: One end of the junction varies from germline; a read error may be responsible. The chain combines TRBV7-7 with TRBJ2-5; TRBD1 matches at 12 bases. The CDR3 covers 15 residues. Germline V gene data show CDR1 as SSHAT and CDR2 as FNYEAQ (reference sequence). This chain's CDR3 is CASSLGQGAWETQYF. The CDR3 DNA follows: TGTGCTAGCAGCTTGGGACAGGGGGCATGGGAGACCCAGTACTTC.

CDR3: CASSLLTGSYEQYF. The CDR3 DNA sequence: TGTGCCAGCAGTTTATTGACAGGGTCCTACGAGCAGTACTTC. The chain joins TRBV27 to TRBJ2-7, with 7 bases lining up with TRBD1. J lost 1 base, V lost 1 base, and 1 base had no gene match. This CDR3 is 14 amino acids long. Germline CDR1 MNHEY, CDR2 SMNVEV (reference sequence).

The rearrangement links TRBV5-1 to TRBJ2-1, with 8 bases that match TRBD2. The J segment lost 9 bases and the V segment lost 0 bases, leaving 11 bases of the junction unmatched. The CDR3 contains 16 residues. CDR1 SGHRS and CDR2 YFSETQ come from the germline V gene. CDR3 sequence reads: CASSLDAGGLRSEQFF. The CDR3 bases are TGCGCCAGCAGCTTGGACGCGGGGGGCCTCAGGAGTGAGCAGTTCTTC.

The DNA for the CDR3 is TGTGCCAGCAGCTTGGTAGGGGGGGTGAACACTGAAGCTTTCTTT. Its protein is CASSLVGGVNTEAFF. This sequence joins TRBV5-8 and TRBJ1-1; TRBD1 is a possible D gene (6 bases). The CDR3 loop spans 15 amino acids. Germline lookup yields CDR1 SGHTS and CDR2 YDEGEE. V was cut by 0 bases and J by 0 bases, with 9 bases left in between. Full variable domain (missing parts from reference TRBV5-8 and TRBJ1-1): EAGVTQSPTHLIKTRGQQATLRCSPISGHTSVYWYQQALGLGLQFLLWYDEGEERNRGNFPPRFSGRQFPNYSSELNVNALELEDSALYLCASSLVGGVNTEAFFGQGTRLTVV.

The rearrangement joins TRBV29-1 to TRBJ2-7; 7 nucleotides align to TRBD2. Germline trimming cut 3 bases from V and 5 bases from J; bases unmatched to any gene: 4. This CDR3 contains 12 residues. Germline V lookup: CDR1 SQVTM, CDR2 ANQGSEA. For the CDR3, the DNA is TGCAGCGTTGAGCCTAGCGGCCACGAGCAGTACTTC. Its translation: CSVEPSGHEQYF.

CDR3 residues: CASSIQGYGSNEQFF. The CDR3 DNA reads TGTGCCAGTAGTATACAGGGATATGGTAGCAATGAGCAGTTCTTC. The chain links TRBV19 to TRBJ2-1, with D possibly being TRBD1 (5 bases). The CDR3 is made up of 15 amino acids. The V gene lost 2 bases and the J gene lost 6 bases, with 14 bases spanning the gap. Germline values: CDR1 LNHDA, CDR2 SQIVND (reference sequence).

Written as DNA, the CDR3 is TGTGCCACCAGTGATTTGGCGGGCACAGATACGCAGTATTTT. This gives the protein CATSDLAGTDTQYF. The chain couples TRBV24-1 to TRBJ2-3; D remains unclear. The CDR3 contains 14 residues. Trimming pared 0 bases from V and 1 base from J, leaving 4 bases between. From germline, CDR1 is KGHDR and CDR2 SFDVKD.

This clone showed up just a few times. The gene calls are TRBV10-1 and TRBJ1-5, with 7 bases identical to TRBD1. The CDR3 runs to 14 residues. V shed 8 bases, J shed 7 bases, and the junction held 11 bases outside the gene matches. Germline V gene lookup returns CDR1 WNHNN and CDR2 SYGVQD (reference sequence). CDR3 amino acids: CASLLDRAGQPQHF. CDR3 nucleotide sequence: TGCGCCAGCCTCCTAGACAGGGCTGGGCAGCCCCAGCATTTT.

V usage is TRBV5-1 and J usage is TRBJ2-3; TRBD2 matches 7 bases. CDR1 is SGHRS, CDR2 YFSETQ, per germline. The CDR3 has 16 amino acids. The trim removed 3 bases at V and 1 base at J, leaving 8 bases unmatched. This CDR3 is CASSSGLDPRTDTQYF. CDR3 nucleotides: TGCGCCAGCAGCTCCGGACTAGACCCACGCACAGATACGCAGTATTTT.

The chain combines TRBV27 with TRBJ1-1; 10 bases map to TRBD1. CDR1 is MNHEY and CDR2 is SMNVEV in the germline V gene (reference sequence). The CDR3 has 13 residues. Unmatched junction bases numbered 4, after V lost 7 bases and J lost 5 bases. CDR3 sequence: CASTWTGGTEAFF. The CDR3 region has the DNA TGTGCCAGCACCTGGACAGGGGGGACTGAAGCTTTCTTT.

V gene TRBV13 combines with J gene TRBJ1-1; maybe TRBD1 (6 bases). The CDR3 consists of 14 residues. V lost 5 bases, J lost 0 bases, and 10 bases lay in between. Germline V gene lookup returns CDR1 PRHDT and CDR2 FYEKMQ (reference sequence). CDR3 DNA: TGTGCCAGCAGCCTCCGACAGGTGAACACTGAAGCTTTCTTT. It is translated as CASSLRQVNTEAFF. Complete variable domain (other parts from reference TRBV13 and TRBJ1-1): AAGVIQSPRHLIKEKRETATLKCYPIPRHDTVYWYQQGPGQDPQFLISFYEKMQSDKGSIPDRFSAQQFSDYHSELNMSSLELGDSALYFCASSLRQVNTEAFFGQGTRLTVV.

V is TRBV9 and J is TRBJ2-7, with TRBD1 matching 11 bases. Trimming at V came to 3 bases and at J to 2 bases, leaving 4 bases not matched to a gene. There are 15 residues in the CDR3. Per germline, CDR1 SGDLS and CDR2 YYNGEE. The CDR3 DNA is TGTGCCAGCAGCGCCCCGGGACAGGGGGCCTACGAGCAGTACTTC. Its translation: CASSAPGQGAYEQYF. Using reference TRBV9 and TRBJ2-7 for the parts outside the CDR3, the full variable domain is DSGVTQTPKHLITATGQRVTLRCSPRSGDLSVYWYQQSLDQGLQFLIQYYNGEERAKGNILERFSAQQFPDLHSELNLSSLELGDSALYFCASSAPGQGAYEQYFGPGTRLTVT.

Written as DNA, the CDR3 is TGTGCCAGCAGCCGGACAGGTCCTAAGGCCTACGAGCAGTACTTC. As protein: CASSRTGPKAYEQYF. V gene TRBV28 combines with J gene TRBJ2-7, with 7 bases aligning to TRBD1. Germline V lookup: CDR1 MDHEN, CDR2 SYDVKM. Trimming took 6 bases from V and 2 from J; bases not matched to a gene: 10. The CDR3 runs to 15 residues.

The chain couples TRBV3-1 (or the pseudogene TRBV3-2) to TRBJ2-3, with unresolved D. V gave up 1 base and J gave up 2 bases, with 7 bases separating them. CDR1 and CDR2 from the germline V gene are LGHDT and YNNKEL (reference sequence). This CDR3 contains 14 residues. As DNA, the CDR3 is TGTGCCAGCAGCCAAGGTACCTACACAGATACGCAGTATTTT. It encodes CASSQGTYTDTQYF.